The 25 T cell receptor beta chains below come from one sample, sequenced in a study of T-cell reconstitution after alpha-beta-depleted transplantation in children. Preparing the TCRbeta library involved the use of unique molecular identifiers. TCRdb fed the PCR reads into MiXCR, producing one record per CDR3 protein. The profile covers about 440,000 distinct CDR3 sequences, with roughly two fifths appearing a single time and approximately 30% taken by the ten largest. The specimen was PBMCs, collected before TCRalphabeta/CD19-depleted stem cell transplant. These receptors were obtained from a girl aged 2-10 years with aplastic anemia, due to receive a stem cell transplant.

V is TRBV5-1 and J is TRBJ2-7, with 7 bases aligning to TRBD2. Trimming at V came to 5 bases and at J to 2 bases, leaving 7 bases not matched to a gene. Germline V CDR1 and CDR2: SGHRS, YFSETQ. The CDR3 totals 14 residues. CDR3 in amino acids: CASREGLPPYEQYF. The CDR3, as DNA: TGCGCCAGCAGGGAGGGACTACCTCCCTACGAGCAGTACTTC.

Many counts were recorded for this clonotype. The chain carries TRBV5-1 and TRBJ2-1; 10 nucleotides line up with TRBD2. There are 15 residues in the CDR3. Trimming cost V 0 bases and J 9 bases; bases outside gene matches: 6. Germline V CDR1 and CDR2: SGHRS, YFSETQ. CDR3 DNA sequence: TGCGCCAGCAGCTTGGAAGCGGGAGGGTTTAGTGAGCAGTTCTTC. This codes for CASSLEAGGFSEQFF.

Worth noting for this clonotype: The final CDR3 position lacks the conserved phenylalanine or tryptophan, pointing to a likely read error. The rearrangement uses TRBV20-1 and TRBJ2-7; D is unresolved. The V and J ends lost 1 base and 4 bases respectively, with 5 bases between them. This CDR3 has 11 residues. CDR1 and CDR2 from the germline V gene are DFQATT and SNEGSKA (reference sequence). The CDR3 nucleotides are TGCAGTGCTAGAGTACAATACGAGCAGTACTCC. Translated: CSARVQYEQYS.

This clonotype was detected once. In DNA form, the CDR3 reads TGTGCCAGCAGCTTAGATGGACGTGAAGCTTTCTTT. Translation: CASSLDGREAFF. V usage is TRBV7-2 and J usage is TRBJ1-1; D gene uncertain. The V gene's germline CDR1 is SGHTA and CDR2 FQGNSA. The germline V and J ends were trimmed by 1 base and 7 bases, with 7 bases remaining between them. This CDR3 is 12 amino acids long.

This clonotype appeared a few times. The junction departs from germline at one end; a sequencing error may be responsible. The chain carries TRBV7-7 and TRBJ2-3; TRBD2 matches at 8 bases. Germline V gene lookup returns CDR1 SSHAT and CDR2 FNYEAQ (reference sequence). CDR3 length equals 15 residues. CDR3 coding DNA: TGTGCTAGCAGCTTAGCGGGATTGGTGACAGATACGCAGTATTTT. Amino acids: CASSLAGLVTDTQYF.

The chain joins TRBV3-1 to TRBJ1-2; D gene ambiguous. Trimming took off 8 bases at V and 6 bases at J, with 13 bases between the two ends. CDR1 LGHDT and CDR2 YNNKEL come from the germline V gene (reference sequence). This CDR3 is built from 12 residues. For the CDR3, the DNA is TGTGCCAGCTGGCGGGCAGCCCATGGCTACACCTTC. Its protein is CASWRAAHGYTF.

The chain's CDR3 is CASSAPGTGSIQYF. The CDR3, as DNA: TGTGCCAGCAGCGCCCCTGGGACAGGGAGCATTCAGTACTTC. The chain carries TRBV27 and TRBJ2-4; 9 bases fit TRBD1. CDR1 and CDR2 from the germline V gene are MNHEY and SMNVEV (reference sequence). This CDR3 comprises 14 residues. J gave up 9 bases and V 6 bases, and 9 bases lay outside the gene matches.

This clonotype has only a few counts. The J gene is TRBJ2-7, the V gene TRBV7-2; 10 bases agree with TRBD2. From germline, CDR1 is SGHTA and CDR2 FQGNSA. The CDR3 is 15 residues long. The ends lost 5 bases at V and 2 bases at J; junction bases unmatched: 6. The CDR3 loop reads CASSHAGTSAYEQYF. The CDR3 DNA is TGTGCCAGCAGCCACGCCGGGACTAGCGCCTACGAGCAGTACTTC.

The chain has TRBV21-1 and TRBJ1-3. TRBV21-1 is deemed a pseudogene. The CDR3 runs 14 residues. The CDR3 reads CASSKGTLSNTIYF. The CDR3 coding sequence is TGTGCCAGCAGCAAAGGCACATTGTCAAACACCATATATTTT.

The V and J genes are TRBV20-1 and TRBJ2-3; 12 positions match TRBD2. J lost 7 bases, V lost 5 bases, and 13 bases had no gene match. The CDR3 spans 16 residues. Germline V gives CDR1 DFQATT, CDR2 SNEGSKA (reference sequence). CDR3 nucleotide sequence: TGCAGTGCTCCCCGGGCGGCTAGCGGGGGGGCTAATACGCAGTATTTT. Translation: CSAPRAASGGANTQYF.

This chain uses TRBV20-1 with TRBJ1-5; TRBD1 is a possible D gene (5 bases). V was trimmed by 3 bases and J by 7 bases, leaving 13 bases between them. CDR3 size: 13 residues. Germline CDR1 is DFQATT and CDR2 is SNEGSKA (reference sequence). CDR3 loop: CSASSRAEQPQHF. The DNA for the CDR3 is TGCAGTGCTAGTTCCAGGGCGGAACAGCCCCAGCATTTT.

The chain employs TRBV5-6 and TRBJ2-2; D not certain. The CDR3 has 14 residues. Germline values: CDR1 SGHDT, CDR2 YYEEEE. The V end was cut by 4 bases, the J end by 6 bases, with 13 bases between. CDR3 sequence (DNA): TGTGCCAGCAGCCTCGGTTCCCCCTCCGGGGAGCTGTTTTTT. This gives the protein CASSLGSPSGELFF.

This chain joins TRBV20-1 and TRBJ2-2, with D unresolved. The V gene's germline CDR1 is DFQATT and CDR2 SNEGSKA (reference sequence). The V end was cut by 0 bases, the J end by 5 bases, with 16 bases between. The CDR3 spans 16 residues. DNA for the CDR3: TGCAGTGCTAGAGAAAGCTCGCGAGAGCGAACCGGGGAGCTGTTTTTT. It is translated as CSARESSRERTGELFF.

The chain recombines TRBV7-8 with TRBJ2-3; 8 bases line up with TRBD2. V dropped 4 bases and J dropped 3; count of bases not matched to a gene: 6. CDR1 and CDR2 from the germline V gene are SGHVS and FQNEAQ. The CDR3 is 15 residues long. The chain's CDR3 is CASSSSGRRTDTQYF. In DNA form, the CDR3 reads TGTGCCAGCAGCTCCAGCGGGAGAAGGACAGATACGCAGTATTTT. The variable domain in full, completed from reference TRBV7-8 and TRBJ2-3, reads GAGVSQSPRYKVAKRGQDVALRCDPISGHVSLFWYQQALGQGPEFLTYFQNEAQLDKSGLPSDRFFAERPEGSVSTLKIQRTQQEDSAVYLCASSSSGRRTDTQYFGPGTRLTVL.

The chain recombines TRBV6-2 or TRBV6-3 with TRBJ2-5; tentatively, D is TRBD1 (6 bases). V lost 2 bases, J lost 2 bases, and 15 bases lay in between. CDR1 and CDR2 (germline): MNHEY, SVGEGT. This CDR3 region has 16 residues. The CDR3 bases are TGTGCCAGCAGTTACCTGTCCGACAGGCCACAAGAGACCCAGTACTTC. This gives the protein CASSYLSDRPQETQYF.

The chain uses TRBV20-1 and TRBJ2-5; D not certain. There are 11 residues in the CDR3. Germline-derived CDR1 and CDR2 are DFQATT and SNEGSKA (reference sequence). The V gene lost 6 bases and the J gene lost 0 bases, with 5 bases spanning the gap. CDR3 DNA: TGCAGTGCAGAGTACCAAGAGACCCAGTACTTC. The encoded protein is CSAEYQETQYF.

V usage is TRBV5-1 and J usage is TRBJ2-1; 10 bases map to TRBD2. Germline CDR1 is SGHRS and CDR2 is YFSETQ. V lost 0 bases and J lost 3; bases outside the gene matches: 3. The CDR3 is made up of 16 amino acids. DNA of the CDR3: TGCGCCAGCAGCTTGGGGGGGACTAGCGTCTACAATGAGCAGTTCTTC. It specifies CASSLGGTSVYNEQFF. Filled out from reference TRBV5-1 and TRBJ2-1, the complete variable domain reads KAGVTQTPRYLIKTRGQQVTLSCSPISGHRSVSWYQQTPGQGLQFLFEYFSETQRNKGNFPGRFSGRQFSNSRSEMNVSTLELGDSALYLCASSLGGTSVYNEQFFGPGTRLTVL.

V is TRBV30 and J is TRBJ1-1; D gene uncertain. CDR3 size: 11 residues. The ends were cut back, 0 bases at V and 8 bases at J, with 7 bases in the middle. Per germline, CDR1 GTSNPN and CDR2 SVGIG (reference sequence). CDR3: CAWSVVGEAFF. The CDR3 region has the DNA TGTGCCTGGAGTGTAGTGGGGGAAGCTTTCTTT.

This chain links TRBV20-1 with TRBJ2-5; 9 bases align to TRBD2. The germline CDR1 and CDR2 sequences are DFQATT and SNEGSKA (reference sequence). CDR3 length equals 14 residues. Trimming took 5 bases from V and 2 from J; bases not matched to a gene: 6. This CDR3 is CSAGREGRQETQYF. The CDR3 DNA is TGCAGTGCTGGGCGGGAGGGCCGGCAAGAGACCCAGTACTTC.

In nucleotides, the CDR3 is TGCAGTGCTACGGGGGGGAGAAGCGCCACAGATACGCAGTATTTT. Its protein product is CSATGGRSATDTQYF. The rearrangement uses TRBV20-1 and TRBJ2-3, with 8 positions matching TRBD2. Trimming took 4 bases from V and 2 from J; bases not matched to a gene: 8. The germline gives CDR1 DFQATT, CDR2 SNEGSKA (reference sequence). The CDR3 spans 15 residues.

The table lists this clonotype with many counts. This rearrangement joins TRBV12-3 or TRBV12-4 to TRBJ1-2; 7 bases map to TRBD1. After removal of 5 bases from V and 4 bases from J, the junction contained 7 bases not matched to a gene. CDR3 length: 14 residues. CDR3 region: CASSPGSGGYGYTF. The CDR3 DNA sequence: TGTGCCAGCAGTCCCGGTTCAGGGGGCTATGGCTACACCTTC.

This clonotype appeared a single time. This chain joins TRBV5-1 and TRBJ2-3; a weak D match, TRBD1 (6 bases). The CDR3 runs 13 residues. The germline V gene has CDR1 SGHRS and CDR2 YFSETQ. V lost 6 bases, J lost 2 bases, and 10 bases lay in between. In DNA, the CDR3 is TGCGCCAGCAAAACAGGGTTCACAGATACGCAGTATTTT. Translated, it gives CASKTGFTDTQYF.

As for this clonotype: This may be a read error: a much more frequent sequence differs by one nucleotide. The genes are TRBV5-1 and TRBJ2-1; D gene unclear. CDR3 size: 15 residues. The germline gives CDR1 SGHRS, CDR2 YFSETQ. This CDR3 is CASSPDWETYNEQIF. CDR3 sequence (DNA): TGCGCCAGCAGTCCCGACTGGGAAACCTACAATGAGCAGATCTTC.

Many counts were recorded for this clonotype. CDR3 protein: CASSQHREGSTEAFF. The CDR3 region has the DNA TGTGCCAGCAGCCAACACAGGGAAGGTAGCACTGAAGCTTTCTTT. The chain employs TRBV4-2 and TRBJ1-1; D perhaps matches TRBD1 (6 bases). The CDR3 is 15 residues long. Per the germline V gene, CDR1 is LGHNA and CDR2 is YNFKEQ. Trimming removed 2 bases from V and 4 bases from J, with 14 bases in between.

V usage is TRBV9 and J usage is TRBJ2-3, with TRBD2 as a possible D gene (5 bases). V was shortened by 1 base and J by 4 bases, with 10 bases between the two germline ends. Germline values: CDR1 SGDLS, CDR2 YYNGEE. The CDR3 runs 14 residues. Here the CDR3 DNA reads TGTGCCAGCAGCGTAAGGGAGTCGGCAGATACGCAGTATTTT. It codes for CASSVRESADTQYF.